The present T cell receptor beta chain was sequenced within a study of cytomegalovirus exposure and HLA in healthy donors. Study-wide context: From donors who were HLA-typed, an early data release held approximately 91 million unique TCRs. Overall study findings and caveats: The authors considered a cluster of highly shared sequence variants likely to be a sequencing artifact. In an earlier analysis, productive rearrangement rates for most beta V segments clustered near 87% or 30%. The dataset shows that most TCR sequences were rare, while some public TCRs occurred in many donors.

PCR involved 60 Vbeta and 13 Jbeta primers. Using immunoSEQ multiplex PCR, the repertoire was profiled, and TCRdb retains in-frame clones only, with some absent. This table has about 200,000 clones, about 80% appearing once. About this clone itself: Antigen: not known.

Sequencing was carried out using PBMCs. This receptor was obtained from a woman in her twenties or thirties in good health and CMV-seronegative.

The CDR3 DNA reads as TGCGCCAGCCGCGTGGGACTTTCCTACAATGAGCAGTTCTTC. It encodes CASRVGLSYNEQFF. This chain joins TRBV4-1 and TRBJ2-1; D is perhaps TRBD2 (6 bases). CDR1 is MGHRA and CDR2 is YSYEKL in the germline V gene. Trimming shortened V by 8 bases and J by 1 base, and 12 bases separated the two germline ends. The CDR3 is 14 residues long.